The rows below give T cell receptor beta chains drawn from one sample of a study of blood T cells in healthy people across ages. MiXCR was run by TCRdb on the 5' RACE reads, yielding one entry per CDR3 protein. The top ten clones hold around 4% of a sample with 1,500,000 or so distinct CDR3 sequences, 42% of them seen once. Sample: blood. Receptors originate from a woman aged 18-29 years in good health. The CDR3 runs from the conserved cysteine through the conserved F or W. D genes are given only for firm matches. Where a row states a size, it is once, few, many or the class of an expanded clone; other rows omit it.

TRBJ1-4,TRBV10-3,NA,NA,CAISESLEFTNEKLFF,TGTGCCATCAGTGAGTCGCTGGAGTTCACTAATGAAAAACTGTTTTTT
TRBJ2-7,TRBV11-2,NA,few,CASSPLRGKDSYEQYF,TGTGCCAGCAGCCCACTACGGGGAAAAGACTCCTACGAGCAGTACTTC
TRBJ1-3,TRBV20-1,TRBD1,few,CSARGQGGSGNTIYF,TGCAGTGCTAGGGGACAGGGGGGATCTGGAAACACCATATATTTT
TRBJ2-1,TRBV9,NA,NA,CASSVGQSNNEQFF,TGTGCCAGCAGCGTAGGACAATCCAACAATGAGCAGTTCTTC
TRBJ2-1,TRBV3-1,TRBD2,NA,CASSQFWSSGRFGKTEQFF,TGTGCCAGCAGCCAATTTTGGTCTAGCGGGCGGTTTGGGAAGACGGAGCAGTTCTTC
TRBJ2-7,TRBV14,NA,few,CASSQAHYEQYF,TGTGCCAGCAGCCAAGCCCACTACGAGCAGTACTTC
TRBJ2-7,TRBV6-5,NA,NA,CASSSSRWDYEQYF,TGTGCCAGCAGTTCCAGCCGTTGGGACTACGAGCAGTACTTC
TRBJ2-7,TRBV20-1,NA,few,CSAPQRSERSEQYF,TGCAGTGCTCCACAACGGTCAGAGAGGAGCGAGCAGTACTTC
TRBJ2-7,TRBV6-5,TRBD1,many,CASSSAGTGAYEQYF,TGTGCCAGCAGTTCCGCCGGGACAGGGGCCTACGAGCAGTACTTC
TRBJ2-1,TRBV4-2,NA,few,CASSQDSRFEQFF,TGTGCCAGCAGCCAAGATTCTCGGTTTGAGCAGTTCTTC
TRBJ2-7,TRBV20-1,TRBD2,once,CSARSLAVLTYEQYF,TGCAGTGCTAGGAGTCTAGCGGTACTGACCTACGAGCAGTACTTC
TRBJ2-7,TRBV6-1,NA,NA,CASSEQGLDEQYF,TGTGCCAGCAGTGAACAGGGTCTGGATGAGCAGTACTTC
TRBJ2-1,TRBV12-3/TRBV12-4,NA,NA,CASSFSASFNEQFF,TGTGCCAGCAGTTTTTCAGCCTCCTTCAATGAGCAGTTCTTC
TRBJ2-7,TRBV10-3,NA,NA,CAISTAGLYEQYF,TGTGCCATCAGTACGGCGGGACTCTACGAGCAGTACTTC
TRBJ2-2,TRBV12-3/TRBV12-4,TRBD2,NA,CASSLRTSERAGELFF,TGTGCCAGCAGTCTCAGGACTAGCGAGAGGGCCGGGGAGCTGTTTTTT
TRBJ2-7,TRBV27,NA,once,CASSFRGGKAYEQYF,TGTGCCAGTAGTTTTAGGGGGGGCAAGGCCTACGAGCAGTACTTC
TRBJ2-1,TRBV28,NA,few,CASSHPVNEQFF,TGTGCCAGCAGCCACCCCGTAAATGAGCAGTTCTTC
TRBJ2-7,TRBV14,TRBD2,many,CASSLTSGSFYEQYF,TGTGCCAGCAGCCTCACTAGCGGTTCCTTCTACGAGCAGTACTTC
TRBJ2-7,TRBV11-2,NA,NA,CASSVQERGFYEQYF,TGTGCCAGCAGCGTACAGGAGAGAGGGTTTTACGAGCAGTACTTC
TRBJ1-2,TRBV25-1,NA,few,CASSAGGGYYGYTF,TGTGCCAGCAGTGCCGGAGGGGGTTATTATGGCTACACCTTC
TRBJ2-1,TRBV9,TRBD2,NA,CTSSVGPSGKTEQFF,TGTACCAGCAGCGTAGGGCCTAGCGGGAAGACTGAGCAGTTCTTC
TRBJ2-7,TRBV6-6,NA,NA,CASSPSPQDIYEQYF,TGTGCCAGCAGTCCCTCCCCCCAGGATATCTACGAGCAGTACTTC
TRBJ2-1,TRBV16,TRBD2,NA,CASSQTSGLQFF,TGTGCCAGCAGCCAAACTAGCGGTCTGCAGTTCTTC
TRBJ1-5,TRBV27,NA,NA,CASSTRGTNQPQHF,TGTGCCAGCAGTACGAGAGGTACCAATCAGCCCCAGCATTTT
TRBJ2-1,TRBV3-1,NA,NA,CASSTSVAYNEQFF,TGTGCCAGCAGCACGAGCGTAGCCTACAATGAGCAGTTCTTC
TRBJ2-1,TRBV2,NA,few,CASSPLGSSYNEQFF,TGTGCCAGCAGTCCTCTTGGTAGCTCCTACAATGAGCAGTTCTTC
TRBJ2-3,TRBV4-1,TRBD2,few,CASSLGATGGSKDTQYF,TGCGCCAGCAGCCTCGGGGCGACCGGGGGGTCCAAAGATACGCAGTATTTT